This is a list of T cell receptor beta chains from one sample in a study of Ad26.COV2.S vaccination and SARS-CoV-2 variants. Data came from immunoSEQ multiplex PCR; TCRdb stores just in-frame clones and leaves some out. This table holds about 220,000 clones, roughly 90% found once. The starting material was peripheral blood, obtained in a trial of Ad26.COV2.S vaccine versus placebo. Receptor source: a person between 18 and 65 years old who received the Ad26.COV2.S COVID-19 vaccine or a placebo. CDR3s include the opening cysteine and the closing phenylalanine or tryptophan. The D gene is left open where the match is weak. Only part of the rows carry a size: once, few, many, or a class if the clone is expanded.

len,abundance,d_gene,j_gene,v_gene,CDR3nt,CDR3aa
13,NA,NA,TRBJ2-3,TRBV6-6,TGTGCCAGCAGGACAGTCATGGGAGATACGCAGTATTTT,CASRTVMGDTQYF
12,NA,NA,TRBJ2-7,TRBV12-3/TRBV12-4,TGTGCCAGCAGTCCAGGACTCTACGAGCAGTACTTC,CASSPGLYEQYF
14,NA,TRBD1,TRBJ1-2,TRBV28,TGTGCCAGCAGTTCGGGACAGGGCACCTATGGCTACACCTTC,CASSSGQGTYGYTF
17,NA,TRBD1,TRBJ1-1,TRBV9,TGTGCCAGTTCCAGAGGGGTGCAGGCAGGGGGAAACACTGAAGCTTTCTTT,CASSRGVQAGGNTEAFF
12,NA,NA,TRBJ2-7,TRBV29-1,TGCAGCGTTGATGGCGTGAGGAACGAGCAGTACTTC,CSVDGVRNEQYF
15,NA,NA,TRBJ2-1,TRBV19,TGTGCCAGTAGTATGAGAGGGCCTACCTACAATGAGCAGTTCTTC,CASSMRGPTYNEQFF
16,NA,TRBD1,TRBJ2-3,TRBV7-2,TGTGCCAGCAGGTCGGGACAGGGGGTTTCCACAGATACGCAGTATTTT,CASRSGQGVSTDTQYF
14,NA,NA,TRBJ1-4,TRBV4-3,TGCGCCAGCAGCCAAGATCGGGGCGGGAGAGAGCTGTTTTTT,CASSQDRGGRELFF
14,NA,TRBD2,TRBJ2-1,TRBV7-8,TGTGCCAGCAGCCATACTAGCGGCTACAATGAGCAGTTCTTC,CASSHTSGYNEQFF
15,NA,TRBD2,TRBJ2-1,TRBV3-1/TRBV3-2,TGTGCCAGCAGCCAAAGCGGGGGCGCCTACAATGAGCAGTTCTTC,CASSQSGGAYNEQFF
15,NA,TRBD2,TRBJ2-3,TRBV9,TGTGCCAGCAGCGATCAAGCGGGAGGCACAGATACGCAGTATTTT,CASSDQAGGTDTQYF
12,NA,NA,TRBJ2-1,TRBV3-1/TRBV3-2,TGTGCCAGCAGCCACAGGGTAAATGAGCAGTTCTTC,CASSHRVNEQFF
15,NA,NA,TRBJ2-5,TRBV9,TGTGCCAGCAGCGTAGCACCGCGGGGCCAAGAGACCCAGTACTTC,CASSVAPRGQETQYF
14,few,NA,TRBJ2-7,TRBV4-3,TGCGCCAGCAGCCCGAGGGAGGGGGCCTACGAGCAGTACTTC,CASSPREGAYEQYF
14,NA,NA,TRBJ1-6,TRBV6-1,TGTGCCAGCAGTGAAAGTGGGGGGAATTCACCCCTCCACTTT,CASSESGGNSPLHF
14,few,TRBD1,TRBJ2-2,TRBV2,TGTGCCAGCACTCGGACAGGGTGGGCCGGGGAGCTGTTTTTT,CASTRTGWAGELFF
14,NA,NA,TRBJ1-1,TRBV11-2,TGTGCCAGCAGCGCCCAAAGGGGGAACACTGAAGCTTTCTTT,CASSAQRGNTEAFF
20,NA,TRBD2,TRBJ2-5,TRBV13,TGTGCCAGCAGCTCGTACACCAGGACTAGCGGGAGGGCCGGCAAAGAGACCCAGTACTTC,CASSSYTRTSGRAGKETQYF
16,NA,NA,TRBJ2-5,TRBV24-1,TGTGCCACCAGTGGGGCAGGGGATCTCGACCAAGAGACCCAGTACTTC,CATSGAGDLDQETQYF
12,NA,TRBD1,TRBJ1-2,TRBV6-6,TGTGCCAGCATTGGGACAGGCTATGGCTACACCTTC,CASIGTGYGYTF